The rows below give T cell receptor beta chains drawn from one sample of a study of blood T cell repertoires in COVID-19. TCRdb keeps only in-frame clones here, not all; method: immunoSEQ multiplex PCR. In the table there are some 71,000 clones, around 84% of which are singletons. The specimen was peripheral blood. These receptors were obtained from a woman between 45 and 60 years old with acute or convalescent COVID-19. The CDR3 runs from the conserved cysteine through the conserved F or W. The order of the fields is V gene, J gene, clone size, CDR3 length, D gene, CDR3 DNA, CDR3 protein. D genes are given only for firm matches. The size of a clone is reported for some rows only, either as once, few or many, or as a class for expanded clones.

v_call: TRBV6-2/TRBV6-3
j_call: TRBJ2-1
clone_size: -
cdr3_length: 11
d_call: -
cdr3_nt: TGTGCCAGCAGTACAACCGGGGGGCAGTTCTTC
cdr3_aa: CASSTTGGQFF

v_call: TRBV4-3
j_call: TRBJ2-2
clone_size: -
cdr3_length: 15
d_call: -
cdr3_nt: TGCGCCAGCAGCCAAAGGAGCGGGAACACCGGGGAGCTGTTTTTT
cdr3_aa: CASSQRSGNTGELFF

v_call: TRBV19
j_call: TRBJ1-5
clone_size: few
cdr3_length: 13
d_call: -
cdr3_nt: TGTGCCAGTAGTTTGGACAGATATCAGCCCCAGCATTTT
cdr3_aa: CASSLDRYQPQHF

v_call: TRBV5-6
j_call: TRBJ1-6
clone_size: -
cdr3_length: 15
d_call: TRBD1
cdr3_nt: TGTGCCAGCAGCCCAAGACAGGGGAGGAATTCACCCCTCCACTTT
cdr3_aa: CASSPRQGRNSPLHF

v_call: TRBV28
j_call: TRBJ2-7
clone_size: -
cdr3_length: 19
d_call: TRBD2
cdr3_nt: TGTGCCAGCAGTTCCCCCGGTTCTAGCGGGAGCTTACAATCCTACGAGCAGTACTTC
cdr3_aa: CASSSPGSSGSLQSYEQYF

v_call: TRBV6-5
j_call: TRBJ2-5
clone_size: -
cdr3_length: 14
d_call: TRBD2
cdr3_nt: TGTGCCAGCAGTTACTCGCAGCGGGGGGAGACCCAGTACTTC
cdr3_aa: CASSYSQRGETQYF

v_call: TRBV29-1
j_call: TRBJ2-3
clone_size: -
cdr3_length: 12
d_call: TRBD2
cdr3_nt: TGCAGCGTTGTTAGCGGGACTGATACGCAGTATTTT
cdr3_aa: CSVVSGTDTQYF

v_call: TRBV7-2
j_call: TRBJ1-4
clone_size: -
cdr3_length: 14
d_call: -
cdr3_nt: TGTGCCAGCAGCTCAGATCGGCTAGGCGAAAAACTGTTTTTT
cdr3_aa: CASSSDRLGEKLFF

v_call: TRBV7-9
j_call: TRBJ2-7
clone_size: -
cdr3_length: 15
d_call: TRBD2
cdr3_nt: TGTGCCAGCAGCGGGACTAGCGGGAGTTTCTACGAGCAGTACTTC
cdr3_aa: CASSGTSGSFYEQYF

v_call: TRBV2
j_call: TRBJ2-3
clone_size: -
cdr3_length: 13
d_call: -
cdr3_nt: TGTGCCAGCAATCAGCGGGGCACAGATACGCAGTATTTT
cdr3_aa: CASNQRGTDTQYF

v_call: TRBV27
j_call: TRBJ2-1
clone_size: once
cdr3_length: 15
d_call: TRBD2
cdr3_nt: TGTGCCAGCAGTTTCGGGGTAGCGGGAAACAATGAGCAGTTCTTC
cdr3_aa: CASSFGVAGNNEQFF

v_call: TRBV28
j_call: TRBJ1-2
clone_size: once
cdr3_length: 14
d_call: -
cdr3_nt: TGTGCCAGCAGGAGGGTTGGTGGTGGCTATGGCTACACCTTC
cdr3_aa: CASRRVGGGYGYTF